This T cell receptor beta chain was observed in a study of CD8+ T cells in alopecia areata. Study-level points and caveats: Sequence data from scalp samples additionally include resident alphabeta T cells of normal skin. Expanded CD8+ clones among the top 100, and scalp clonality, were significantly decreased by tofacitinib. The treated group had a single nonresponder, limiting CD8+ expansion-response conclusions.

Treatment here: oral pan-JAK inhibitor, 5-10 mg twice daily. Isolated RNA was reverse transcribed into cDNA used as the sequencing template. Assay used: immunoSEQ multiplex PCR; TCRdb lists only in-frame clones, some missing. The sample contains more than 200,000 clones, 43% of which appear only once. On this clone itself: Its antigen is undetermined.

Trimming removed 5 bases from V and 5 bases from J; junction bases left unmatched: 12. Germline lookup yields CDR1 SGHVS and CDR2 FQNEAQ. This CDR3 contains 16 residues. The chain couples TRBV7-8 to TRBJ2-5, with 9 bases aligning to TRBD2. This TCR was sampled from a human donor with alopecia areata. Material: CD4+ T cells sorted from blood, obtained around week 37, from a patient treated with tofacitinib. The CDR3 coding sequence is TGTGCCAGCAGCGGGCGTGGCGGGAGGGCCGGTGAGACCCAGTACTTC. This sequence encodes CASSGRGGRAGETQYF.